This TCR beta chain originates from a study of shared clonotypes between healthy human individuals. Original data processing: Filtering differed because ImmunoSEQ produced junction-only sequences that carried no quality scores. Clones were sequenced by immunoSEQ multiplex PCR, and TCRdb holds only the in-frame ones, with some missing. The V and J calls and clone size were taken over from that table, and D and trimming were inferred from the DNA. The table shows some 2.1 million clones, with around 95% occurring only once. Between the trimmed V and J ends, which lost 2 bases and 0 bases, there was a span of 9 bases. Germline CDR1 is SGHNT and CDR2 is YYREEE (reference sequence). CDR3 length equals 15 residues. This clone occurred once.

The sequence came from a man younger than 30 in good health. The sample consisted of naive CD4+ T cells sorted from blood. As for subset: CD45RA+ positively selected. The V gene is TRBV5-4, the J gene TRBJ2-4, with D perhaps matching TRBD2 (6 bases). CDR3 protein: CASSFGGIAKNIQYF. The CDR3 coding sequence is TGTGCCAGCAGCTTCGGCGGGATAGCCAAAAACATTCAGTACTTC.